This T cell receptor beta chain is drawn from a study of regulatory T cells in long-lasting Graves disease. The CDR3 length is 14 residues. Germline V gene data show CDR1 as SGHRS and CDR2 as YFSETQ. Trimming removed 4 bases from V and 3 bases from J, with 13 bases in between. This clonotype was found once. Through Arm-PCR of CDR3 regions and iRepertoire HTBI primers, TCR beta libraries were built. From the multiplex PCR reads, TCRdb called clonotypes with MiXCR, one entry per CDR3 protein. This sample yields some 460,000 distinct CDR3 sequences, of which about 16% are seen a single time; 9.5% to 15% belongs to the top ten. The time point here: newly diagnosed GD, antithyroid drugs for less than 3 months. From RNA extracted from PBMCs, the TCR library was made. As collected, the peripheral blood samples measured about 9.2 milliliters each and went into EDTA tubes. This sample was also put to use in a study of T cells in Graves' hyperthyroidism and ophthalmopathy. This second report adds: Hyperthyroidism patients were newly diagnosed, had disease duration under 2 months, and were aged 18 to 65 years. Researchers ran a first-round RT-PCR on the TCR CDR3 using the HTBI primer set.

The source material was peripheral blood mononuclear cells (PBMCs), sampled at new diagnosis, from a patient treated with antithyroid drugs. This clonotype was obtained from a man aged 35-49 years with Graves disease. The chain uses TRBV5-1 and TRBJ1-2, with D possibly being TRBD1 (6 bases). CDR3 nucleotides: TGCGCCAGCAGCGGCCTGAGGGGGGACTATGGCTACACCTTC. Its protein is CASSGLRGDYGYTF.